The 22 T cell receptor beta chains in this list originate from one sample, sequenced in a study of identical twins. TCRdb re-derived calls from the 5' RACE reads in MiXCR, one entry per CDR3 protein. The profile shows 500,000 to 700,000 distinct CDR3 sequences, around 7.4% of them singletons. The sample also formed part of further work on yellow fever vaccine responses in identical twins.

The sequenced sample was PBMCs. These receptors were collected from a woman aged 18-29 years in good health.

The chain links TRBV19 to TRBJ1-5, with D maybe TRBD1 (5 bases). This CDR3 spans 16 amino acids. CDR1 LNHDA and CDR2 SQIVND come from the germline V gene (reference sequence). The ends were cut back, 5 bases at V and 5 bases at J, with 19 bases in the middle. The CDR3 nucleotides read TGTGCCAGTAGTCCACCTTTGGGACTAGGCGATCAGCCCCAGCATTTT. The encoded protein is CASSPPLGLGDQPQHF.

Only a few counts were recorded for this clonotype. The chain is built from TRBV15 and TRBJ1-2; no reliable D call. CDR3 length: 16 amino acids. In germline, CDR1 is LNHNV, CDR2 YYDKDF (reference sequence). Trimming removed 0 bases from V and 3 bases from J, with 14 bases in between. CDR3 DNA sequence: TGTGCCACCAGCAGAGATGGGAAGGGTAACGACTATGGCTACACCTTC. Its protein is CATSRDGKGNDYGYTF.

The chain employs TRBV21-1 and TRBJ2-5; the table calls TRBD1, which could not be checked here. TRBV21-1 is reported as a pseudogene. The CDR3 length is 16 residues. In nucleotides, the CDR3 is TGTGCCAGCAGCAAAATTGGGCGGGGGCCGGGAAAGACCCAGTACTTC. Its translation is CASSKIGRGPGKTQYF.

This clonotype was observed at least ten times. The genes are TRBV12-3 or TRBV12-4 and TRBJ2-1; D ambiguous. V was pared by 1 base and J by 3 bases, with 7 bases between. The CDR3 consists of 14 residues. The CDR3 DNA reads TGTGCCAGCAGTTTAGGGCAGGACTACAATGAGCAGTTCTTC. Encoded protein: CASSLGQDYNEQFF.

This clonotype was recorded a few times. This chain links TRBV13 with TRBJ1-1; 8 bases are shared with TRBD1. The CDR3 loop spans 16 amino acids. Germline V CDR1 and CDR2: PRHDT, FYEKMQ (reference sequence). The V segment lost 2 bases and the J segment 3 bases; nucleotides outside the gene matches: 8. CDR3 nucleotide sequence: TGTGCCAGCAGCTTAAGACAGGGGTTAGAGGACACTGAAGCTTTCTTT. It is translated as CASSLRQGLEDTEAFF.

The chain joins TRBV18 to TRBJ2-1, with TRBD2 as a possible D gene (5 bases). Trimming stripped 3 bases from V and 4 bases from J, with 13 bases between. In germline, CDR1 is KGHSH, CDR2 LQKENI. The length of the CDR3 is 15 residues. The CDR3, as DNA: TGTGCCAGCTCACCCGGGAACCCCTTGTACAATGAGCAGTTCTTC. Translated, it gives CASSPGNPLYNEQFF.

The V gene is TRBV9, the J gene TRBJ2-1; 7 positions agree with TRBD1. V was clipped by 6 bases and J by 5 bases; unmatched bases: 8. Germline assignment: CDR1 SGDLS and CDR2 YYNGEE. The CDR3 loop spans 14 amino acids. The CDR3 reads CASTGQPKDNEQFF. CDR3 DNA: TGTGCCAGCACGGGACAGCCTAAGGACAATGAGCAGTTCTTC.

The CDR3 reads CASSQTSASRDRFHGQYF. The CDR3 region has the DNA TGTGCCAGCAGCCAAACTTCTGCGTCCCGGGACAGGTTCCACGGGCAGTATTTT. The chain links TRBV14 to TRBJ2-3, with 8 positions matching TRBD1. The CDR3 runs 18 residues. Germline values: CDR1 SGHDN, CDR2 FVKESK. Trimming took 2 bases from V and 11 from J; bases not matched to a gene: 21. The full variable domain, its missing parts supplied by reference TRBV14 and TRBJ2-3, is EAGVTQFPSHSVIEKGQTVTLRCDPISGHDNLYWYRRVMGKEIKFLLHFVKESKQDESGMPNNRFLAERTGGTYSTLKVQPAELEDSGVYFCASSQTSASRDRFHGQYFGPGTRLTVL.

This clonotype was picked up many times. V gene TRBV7-8 combines with J gene TRBJ2-1, with 7 bases fitting TRBD2. Germline values: CDR1 SGHVS, CDR2 FQNEAQ. The J segment lost 4 bases and the V segment lost 2 bases, leaving 5 bases of the junction unmatched. CDR3 length: 15 residues. The CDR3 coding sequence is TGTGCCAGCAGCTTAATTCGGGGGGAATACAATGAGCAGTTCTTC. It yields the protein CASSLIRGEYNEQFF.

This clonotype came up many times. The chain links TRBV5-1 to TRBJ2-3; the D is unclear. The CDR3 is 14 residues long. Trimming shortened V by 1 base and J by 9 bases, and 15 bases separated the two germline ends. Germline CDR1 is SGHRS and CDR2 is YFSETQ. CDR3 amino acids: CASSLKQNDRTQYF. The CDR3 nucleotides are TGCGCCAGCAGCTTGAAACAAAACGATAGGACGCAGTATTTT. Filled out from reference TRBV5-1 and TRBJ2-3, the complete variable domain reads KAGVTQTPRYLIKTRGQQVTLSCSPISGHRSVSWYQQTPGQGLQFLFEYFSETQRNKGNFPGRFSGRQFSNSRSEMNVSTLELGDSALYLCASSLKQNDRTQYFGPGTRLTVL.

This clonotype came up many times. The rearrangement uses TRBV12-3 or TRBV12-4 and TRBJ2-2; D not certain. The V gene lost 6 bases and the J gene lost 4 bases, with 9 bases spanning the gap. This CDR3 has 13 residues. CDR3 in DNA: TGTGCCAGCAGCATAACGACCACCGGGGAGCTGTTTTTT. Its protein product is CASSITTTGELFF.

For this clonotype: A much larger clone lies a single base off, so this may be a read error. The CDR3 carries no conserved terminal phenylalanine or tryptophan, so it likely arises from a read error. The chain carries TRBV12-3 or TRBV12-4 and TRBJ1-4; D is ambiguous. V was pared by 10 bases and J by 6 bases, with 18 bases between. The CDR3 loop spans 14 amino acids. This CDR3 reads CAISLNSWDEKLFS. In nucleotides, the CDR3 is TGTGCCATCTCTTTGAACTCCTGGGATGAAAAACTGTTTTCT.

This clonotype showed up many times. The V gene is TRBV27, the J gene TRBJ1-5, with D perhaps matching TRBD1 (5 bases). Deletions cut 3 bases from V and 2 bases from J, with 14 bases between. CDR1 MNHEY and CDR2 SMNVEV come from the germline V gene (reference sequence). The CDR3 spans 16 residues. The DNA for the CDR3 is TGTGCCAGCAGTTTGCAGGGTTTGGTGGGCAATCAGCCCCAGCATTTT. Translating gives CASSLQGLVGNQPQHF.

A single count supports this clonotype. The J gene is TRBJ1-1, the V gene TRBV10-3, with D unclear. V dropped 6 bases and J dropped 0 bases, with 8 bases sitting between them. The CDR3 spans 13 residues. Per germline, CDR1 ENHRY and CDR2 SYGVKD. The CDR3 DNA reads as TGTGCCATCAGGATCGGGGTGAACACTGAAGCTTTCTTT. This sequence encodes CAIRIGVNTEAFF.

This clonotype was seen a handful of times. The genes are TRBV5-1 and TRBJ2-5, with 7 bases matching TRBD1. Germline-derived CDR1 and CDR2 are SGHRS and YFSETQ. The junction had 11 bases not matched to a gene; V was cut back by 5 bases and J by 1 base. CDR3 length equals 16 residues. CDR3 DNA sequence: TGCGCCAGCAGACCTAGGACAGGCGACTTCCAAGAGACCCAGTACTTC. Protein product: CASRPRTGDFQETQYF.

In this sample, this clonotype turned up many times. The chain couples TRBV29-1 to TRBJ2-7; the match to TRBD1 covers 8 bases. From germline, CDR1 is SQVTM and CDR2 ANQGSEA. V shed 4 bases, J shed 4 bases, and the junction held 6 bases outside the gene matches. The CDR3 sequence is 13 residues long. The CDR3 nucleotides are TGCAGCGTTGTGGGACAGGACGTTTACGAGCAGTACTTC. Translating it yields CSVVGQDVYEQYF.

This clonotype appeared a few times. The chain couples TRBV2 to TRBJ2-3; D not certain. Per germline, CDR1 SNHLY and CDR2 FYNNEI. The CDR3 loop spans 12 amino acids. Trimming took 7 bases from V and 4 from J, leaving 9 bases between them. CDR3 in DNA: TGTGCCAGCACCCCTGAAGCAGATACGCAGTATTTT. Encoded protein: CASTPEADTQYF.

This chain links TRBV27 with TRBJ2-3; 9 positions match TRBD2. There are 14 residues in the CDR3. V dropped 2 bases and J dropped 6; count of bases not matched to a gene: 3. Germline CDR1 and CDR2: MNHEY and SMNVEV (reference sequence). CDR3 nucleotide sequence: TGTGCCAGCAGTTTACCCGCGGGAGGGGATACGCAGTATTTT. Protein sequence: CASSLPAGGDTQYF.

This clonotype has a handful of counts. The CDR3 here is CASSALAGEITGELFF. The CDR3 DNA sequence: TGCGCCAGCAGCGCATTAGCGGGAGAGATCACCGGGGAGCTGTTTTTT. The V and J genes are TRBV5-1 and TRBJ2-2; 9 bases are shared with TRBD2. V shed 4 bases, J shed 4 bases, and the junction held 8 bases outside the gene matches. The CDR3 has 16 residues. The V gene's germline CDR1 is SGHRS and CDR2 YFSETQ.

The sample holds a few counts of this clonotype. This sequence joins TRBV11-2 and TRBJ1-5, with unresolved D. The CDR3 has 17 amino acids. V lost 1 base and J 6 bases, leaving 19 bases between the germline ends. Germline V gene lookup returns CDR1 SGHAT and CDR2 FQNNGV. CDR3 region: CASSLVLSVATGQPQHF. CDR3 coding DNA: TGTGCCAGCAGCTTAGTCTTATCTGTGGCTACGGGTCAGCCCCAGCATTTT.

This clonotype was picked up a small number of times. The chain recombines TRBV15 with TRBJ2-5; D gene uncertain. In germline, CDR1 is LNHNV, CDR2 YYDKDF (reference sequence). There are 17 residues in the CDR3. V lost 1 base and J lost 0, with 15 bases in between. The CDR3 region is CATSRASRTVNQETQYF. The CDR3, as DNA: TGTGCCACCAGCAGAGCTTCCCGGACCGTAAACCAAGAGACCCAGTACTTC.

The chain joins TRBV5-6 to TRBJ2-3, with 11 positions matching TRBD2. This CDR3 comprises 15 residues. The V gene end was trimmed by 5 bases and the J gene end by 2 bases; junction bases not matched to a gene: 4. Germline CDR1 reads SGHDT; CDR2 reads YYEEEE. The CDR3 spells CASRYSGRATDTQYF. CDR3 nucleotides: TGTGCCAGCAGGTATAGCGGGAGGGCCACAGATACGCAGTATTTT.